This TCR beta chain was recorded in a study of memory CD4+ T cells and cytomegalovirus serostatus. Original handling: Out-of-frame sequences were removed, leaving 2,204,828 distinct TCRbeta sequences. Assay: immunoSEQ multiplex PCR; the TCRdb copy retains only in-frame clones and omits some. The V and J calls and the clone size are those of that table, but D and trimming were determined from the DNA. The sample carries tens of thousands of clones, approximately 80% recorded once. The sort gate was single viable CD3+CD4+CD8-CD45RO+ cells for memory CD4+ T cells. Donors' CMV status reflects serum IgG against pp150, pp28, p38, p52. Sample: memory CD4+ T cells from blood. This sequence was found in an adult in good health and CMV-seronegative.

This CDR3 is CASGGDGNTIYF. The CDR3 region has the DNA TGTGCCAGCGGGGGGGATGGAAACACCATATATTTT. The chain joins TRBV9 to TRBJ1-3, with a possible D match to TRBD1 (5 bases). The V end was cut by 7 bases, the J end by 3 bases, with 8 bases between. This CDR3 region has 12 residues. Germline CDR1 is SGDLS and CDR2 is YYNGEE.